Listed below are T cell receptor beta chains from one sample, sequenced in a study of T-cell memory formation after mild COVID-19. TCRdb re-called the 5' RACE reads with MiXCR, one entry per CDR3 protein. The sample gives about 400,000 distinct CDR3 sequences, roughly 15% of which show up once; about 22% is in the top ten. Sequencing was done on a sample of PBMCs or a T cell subset sorted from them (not recorded which). All receptors derive from a man younger than 30 who had mild COVID-19 (a few samples of this study predate the infection). Cell type and time point are not known. Both conserved end residues are part of each CDR3. A D gene is named only where the DNA matches it firmly.

v_gene: TRBV30; j_gene: TRBJ2-1; d_gene: .; CDR3aa: CAWSPNDEQFF
v_gene: TRBV5-1; j_gene: TRBJ2-3; d_gene: .; CDR3aa: CASSLGDKDTQYF
v_gene: TRBV7-3; j_gene: TRBJ2-7; d_gene: TRBD1; CDR3aa: CASSLRPDRGSEQYF
v_gene: TRBV4-3; j_gene: TRBJ2-3; d_gene: .; CDR3aa: CASSQDRRGTDTQYF
v_gene: TRBV4-3; j_gene: TRBJ2-3; d_gene: .; CDR3aa: CASSRDGITDTQYF
v_gene: TRBV29-1; j_gene: TRBJ2-1; d_gene: TRBD2; CDR3aa: CSAPSGGAYNEQFF
v_gene: TRBV7-3; j_gene: TRBJ2-2; d_gene: .; CDR3aa: CASSLYPGELFF
v_gene: TRBV9; j_gene: TRBJ2-3; d_gene: .; CDR3aa: CASSVEVSTDTQYF
v_gene: TRBV5-1; j_gene: TRBJ2-4; d_gene: TRBD1; CDR3aa: CASSPGQPIAKNIQYF
v_gene: TRBV6-5; j_gene: TRBJ1-5; d_gene: .; CDR3aa: CATQHRAYSNQPQHF
v_gene: TRBV4-1; j_gene: TRBJ1-1; d_gene: TRBD1; CDR3aa: CASSQDRQGGMNTEAFF
v_gene: TRBV27; j_gene: TRBJ2-1; d_gene: TRBD2; CDR3aa: CASWSGGSRHEQFF
v_gene: TRBV5-4; j_gene: TRBJ1-2; d_gene: .; CDR3aa: CASSPSDSGSGYTF
v_gene: TRBV27; j_gene: TRBJ1-2; d_gene: .; CDR3aa: CASSSTGYGYTF
v_gene: TRBV9; j_gene: TRBJ1-2; d_gene: .; CDR3aa: CASSEYNSHDGYTF
v_gene: TRBV12-3/TRBV12-4; j_gene: TRBJ1-1; d_gene: .; CDR3aa: CASTLRTNTEAFF
v_gene: TRBV15; j_gene: TRBJ2-1; d_gene: .; CDR3aa: CATTDDLGGYEQFF
v_gene: TRBV7-2; j_gene: TRBJ2-7; d_gene: TRBD1; CDR3aa: CASSFRQGLYEQYF
v_gene: TRBV7-2; j_gene: TRBJ1-6; d_gene: TRBD1; CDR3aa: CASRSGQGIYPLHF
v_gene: TRBV5-1; j_gene: TRBJ1-2; d_gene: TRBD1; CDR3aa: CASSSGTGGISGYTF
v_gene: TRBV6-5; j_gene: TRBJ2-1; d_gene: .; CDR3aa: CASSYSTYPSYNEQFF
v_gene: TRBV10-2; j_gene: TRBJ2-7; d_gene: TRBD2; CDR3aa: CASTPGGSSGEQYF
v_gene: TRBV4-3; j_gene: TRBJ2-1; d_gene: TRBD1; CDR3aa: CASSRTGTGYEQFF
v_gene: TRBV20-1; j_gene: TRBJ2-3; d_gene: TRBD2; CDR3aa: CSARDRRTSGADTQYF
v_gene: TRBV5-4; j_gene: TRBJ2-3; d_gene: TRBD2; CDR3aa: CASSFTSGGAGDTQYF
v_gene: TRBV5-1; j_gene: TRBJ2-5; d_gene: TRBD1; CDR3aa: CASSLTGDEKTQYF
v_gene: TRBV5-1; j_gene: TRBJ2-5; d_gene: .; CDR3aa: CASMSQGGETQYF
v_gene: TRBV12-3/TRBV12-4; j_gene: TRBJ1-1; d_gene: .; CDR3aa: CASKTDGNTEAFF
v_gene: TRBV7-3; j_gene: TRBJ1-5; d_gene: TRBD1; CDR3aa: CASSVRQGSNQPQHF
v_gene: TRBV20-1; j_gene: TRBJ2-7; d_gene: TRBD2; CDR3aa: CSARDLGGGPYEQYF
v_gene: TRBV19; j_gene: TRBJ1-1; d_gene: .; CDR3aa: CASSARAGDTEAFF
v_gene: TRBV6-2/TRBV6-3; j_gene: TRBJ1-2; d_gene: .; CDR3aa: CASKANYGYTF
v_gene: TRBV7-8; j_gene: TRBJ1-1; d_gene: .; CDR3aa: CDSSVGGDTEAFF
v_gene: TRBV7-7; j_gene: TRBJ2-5; d_gene: TRBD1; CDR3aa: CASSRDRQETQYF
v_gene: TRBV13; j_gene: TRBJ2-7; d_gene: .; CDR3aa: CASSDERSSYEQYF
v_gene: TRBV3-1; j_gene: TRBJ2-3; d_gene: TRBD2; CDR3aa: CASSQLAGGLTDTQYF
v_gene: TRBV24-1; j_gene: TRBJ2-2; d_gene: TRBD2; CDR3aa: CATSDPSGRGAGELFF
v_gene: TRBV3-1; j_gene: TRBJ1-2; d_gene: .; CDR3aa: CASSPQASRLSYTF
v_gene: TRBV7-9; j_gene: TRBJ2-3; d_gene: TRBD1; CDR3aa: CASSSTDRGSLDTQYF
v_gene: TRBV6-4; j_gene: TRBJ1-1; d_gene: .; CDR3aa: CASHRNTEAFF
v_gene: TRBV10-1; j_gene: TRBJ2-1; d_gene: .; CDR3aa: CASRQTQGSDEQFF
v_gene: TRBV10-1; j_gene: TRBJ1-6; d_gene: .; CDR3aa: CASTSLSKGTPDNSPLHF
v_gene: TRBV20-1; j_gene: TRBJ1-2; d_gene: .; CDR3aa: CSARDRSSYGYTF
v_gene: TRBV4-2; j_gene: TRBJ2-7; d_gene: .; CDR3aa: CASSQSDRSSYEQYF
v_gene: TRBV7-8; j_gene: TRBJ2-7; d_gene: .; CDR3aa: CARGGGEQYF
v_gene: TRBV2; j_gene: TRBJ2-1; d_gene: .; CDR3aa: CASVTGTSNEQFF
v_gene: TRBV29-1; j_gene: TRBJ2-1; d_gene: TRBD1; CDR3aa: CSGKTGARDEQFF
v_gene: TRBV20-1; j_gene: TRBJ2-7; d_gene: .; CDR3aa: CSARDGRDYEQYF
v_gene: TRBV12-5; j_gene: TRBJ2-5; d_gene: .; CDR3aa: CASGPNSGGLETQYF